These 16 T cell receptor beta chains originate from one sample sequenced in a study of blood T cells in healthy people across ages. Through a sample-barcoded 5' primer and a J-beta primer mix, a second PCR was run for about 6 to 11 cycles. MiXCR, applied by TCRdb to the 5' RACE reads, yields one record per CDR3 protein. Counted here are some 1.4 million distinct CDR3 sequences, 42% occurring once; the ten biggest clones make up 7.9%. Sequencing input: blood. The origin of the receptors is a woman between 18 and 29 years old in good health.

This clonotype was counted once. The chain recombines TRBV14 with TRBJ2-6, with 9 bases that match TRBD1. With V trimmed by 1 base and J by 0 bases, 10 bases remained unmatched. The germline CDR1 and CDR2 sequences are SGHDN and FVKESK. The CDR3 is 20 amino acids. The CDR3 loop reads CASSQGRMGQGFSGANVLTF. CDR3 bases: TGTGCCAGCAGCCAAGGGCGTATGGGACAGGGTTTCTCTGGGGCCAACGTCCTGACTTTC.

V and J are TRBV4-1 and TRBJ2-6; tentative D call: TRBD1 (6 bases). This CDR3 comprises 17 residues. Trimming stripped 1 base from V and 3 bases from J, with 13 bases between. The germline gives CDR1 MGHRA, CDR2 YSYEKL. CDR3 DNA: TGCGCCAGCAGCCAAGGGGCAGGGGATAGTGGGGCCAACGTCCTGACTTTC. This translates into CASSQGAGDSGANVLTF.

J is TRBJ2-5 and V is TRBV7-9; D remains unclear. The J call may not be correct, given that the DNA end is closer to TRBJ2-7. The CDR3 length is 12 residues. The germline gives CDR1 SEHNR, CDR2 FQNEAQ (reference sequence). The CDR3 DNA reads TGTGCCAGCAGCTTAACGGAGCTCGAGCAGTACTTC. It translates to CASSLTELEQYF.

This clonotype came up a few times. The chain is built from TRBV13 and TRBJ2-1; 11 bases are a match to TRBD2. Germline CDR1 is PRHDT and CDR2 is FYEKMQ (reference sequence). The CDR3 is 19 amino acids. After removal of 5 bases from V and 1 base from J, the junction contained 13 bases not matched to a gene. The CDR3 DNA is TGTGCCAGCAGCCGACCGGGACTAGCGGTCAAGACGTCCTACAATGAGCAGTTCTTC. It is translated as CASSRPGLAVKTSYNEQFF. The whole variable domain, filled in from reference TRBV13 and TRBJ2-1, reads AAGVIQSPRHLIKEKRETATLKCYPIPRHDTVYWYQQGPGQDPQFLISFYEKMQSDKGSIPDRFSAQQFSDYHSELNMSSLELGDSALYFCASSRPGLAVKTSYNEQFFGPGTRLTVL.

The chain employs TRBV6-1 and TRBJ2-7; TRBD1 aligns across 10 bases. The trim removed 1 base at V and 7 bases at J, leaving 1 base unmatched. The CDR3 is 13 residues long. Germline CDR1 MNHNS, CDR2 SASEGT. CDR3 sequence: CASSEGDRGEQYF. The DNA of the CDR3 is TGTGCCAGCAGTGAAGGGGACAGGGGAGAGCAGTACTTC.

Remarks on this clonotype: A read error is possible here, since a much larger clone lies one base away. This chain links TRBV12-3 or TRBV12-4 with TRBJ2-3; 13 nucleotides line up with TRBD2. J was trimmed by 4 bases and V by 7 bases; bases with no gene match: 8. This CDR3 spans 16 amino acids. This chain's CDR3 is CASTLGLAGSADTQYF. CDR3 coding DNA: TGTGCCAGCACCCTGGGACTAGCGGGGAGCGCAGATACGCAGTATTTT.

This clonotype appeared once. The chain couples TRBV20-1 to TRBJ1-2; 12 bases are shared with TRBD1. The germline gives CDR1 DFQATT, CDR2 SNEGSKA (reference sequence). The CDR3 is 18 amino acids. V was clipped by 8 bases and J by 4 bases; unmatched bases: 20. CDR3 DNA: TGCAGTACTACCCCCACCTGGGCTAGGGACAGGGGGCCCTATGGCTACACCTTC. Its protein product is CSTTPTWARDRGPYGYTF.

This clonotype was recorded many times. The chain couples TRBV12-3 or TRBV12-4 to TRBJ2-7; TRBD1 matches at 8 bases. The CDR3 length is 17 residues. V gave up 11 bases and J gave up 3 bases; unmatched junction bases: 21. CDR3 in amino acids: CASSISQGAPLFYEQYF. The CDR3 DNA is TGTGCCTCCTCCATCAGCCAGGGGGCCCCCCTCTTCTACGAGCAGTACTTC.

This sequence joins TRBV5-6 and TRBJ2-2, with D possibly being TRBD1 (5 bases). Trimming stripped 3 bases from V and 3 bases from J, with 12 bases between. This CDR3 is built from 15 residues. Germline CDR1 SGHDT, CDR2 YYEEEE. The CDR3 DNA sequence: TGTGCCAGCAGCTCATTGACAGTAGACACCGGGGAGCTGTTTTTT. Translating gives CASSSLTVDTGELFF.

V and J are TRBV9 and TRBJ2-5; 10 nucleotides match TRBD2. Unmatched junction bases numbered 7, after V lost 0 bases and J lost 2 bases. The germline gives CDR1 SGDLS, CDR2 YYNGEE. This CDR3 region has 17 residues. The DNA of the CDR3 is TGTGCCAGCAGCGTAGGTGTAGCGGGGGGAATGCAAGAGACCCAGTACTTC. Amino acids: CASSVGVAGGMQETQYF.

This clonotype has only a few counts. This rearrangement joins TRBV27 to TRBJ2-7; TRBD1 aligns across 10 bases. In germline, CDR1 is MNHEY, CDR2 SMNVEV (reference sequence). V lost 5 bases and J lost 3; bases outside the gene matches: 13. The CDR3 covers 17 residues. Here the CDR3 DNA reads TGTGCCAGCAGTACTCCTGAGATGGGACAGGGGTACTACGAGCAGTACTTC. Translated: CASSTPEMGQGYYEQYF.

The chain couples TRBV5-1 to TRBJ1-1; possibly TRBD1 for D (5 bases). The CDR3 contains 13 residues. From germline, CDR1 is SGHRS and CDR2 YFSETQ. Trimming took off 7 bases at V and 10 bases at J, with 20 bases between the two ends. In nucleotides, the CDR3 is TGCGCCAGCGGCCTTGGAGGGGTTCGGGGAGCTTTCTTT. This encodes CASGLGGVRGAFF.

CDR3 sequence reads: CASSSMGGAGTEAFF. CDR3 bases: TGTGCCAGCAGCTCAATGGGGGGCGCGGGGACTGAAGCTTTCTTT. The chain joins TRBV7-6 to TRBJ1-1; weak D call: TRBD1 (6 bases). V lost 4 bases to trimming and J lost 5 bases, with 17 bases between them. The CDR3 is made up of 15 amino acids. The germline CDR1 and CDR2 sequences are SGHVS and FNYEAQ.

This clonotype showed up just a few times. This chain links TRBV5-1 with TRBJ2-5; 12 nucleotides match TRBD2. V shed 0 bases, J shed 4 bases, and the junction held 7 bases outside the gene matches. Per the germline V gene, CDR1 is SGHRS and CDR2 is YFSETQ. The length of the CDR3 is 17 residues. The CDR3 sequence: CASSLGLAGVTGETQYF. In nucleotides, the CDR3 is TGCGCCAGCAGCTTGGGACTAGCGGGAGTAACTGGAGAGACCCAGTACTTC.

Note on this clonotype: One end of the junction does not line up with germline, which may come from a read error. The V call is TRBV20-1, the J call TRBJ2-1, with a weak D call TRBD2 (5 bases). This CDR3 has 14 residues. In germline, CDR1 is DFQATT, CDR2 SNEGSKA (reference sequence). CDR3 DNA sequence: TGCAGTGCTCCCACCGCTAGCTCCTACAATCAGCAGTTCTTC. Encoded protein: CSAPTASSYNQQFF.

This chain joins TRBV19 and TRBJ2-7; D might be TRBD1 or TRBD2, each matching 5 bases. Germline lookup yields CDR1 LNHDA and CDR2 SQIVND (reference sequence). The CDR3 is made up of 14 amino acids. The V gene lost 5 bases and the J gene lost 3 bases, with 14 bases spanning the gap. The CDR3 DNA reads TGTGCCAGTAGTTACGGGACGGAAAACTACGAGCAGTACTTC. This sequence encodes CASSYGTENYEQYF.